The subject of this entry is one T cell receptor (beta chain). Germline values: CDR1 LGHNA, CDR2 YSLEER. V gave up 0 bases and J gave up 2 bases, with 11 bases separating them. The CDR3 loop spans 15 amino acids. The data derive from a study of radiotherapy plus CTLA-4 blockade in lung cancer. Produced via immunoSEQ multiplex PCR; TCRdb's table is partial and in-frame only. The sample holds some 70,000 clones, 79% seen once. Patients in the study, people with chemo-refractory metastatic non-small-cell lung cancer, received focal radiation plus ipilimumab CTLA-4 blockade. This sequence joins TRBV4-3 and TRBJ2-7; D tentatively fits TRBD1 or TRBD2 (6 bases each). The source material was peripheral blood, sampled from a patient treated with radiotherapy plus ipilimumab. The clonotype comes from a human donor with non-small cell lung cancer who had a complete response to radiotherapy plus ipilimumab. DNA for the CDR3: TGCGCCAGCAGCCAAGATGTACGGGGGCCCTACGAGCAGTACTTC. This encodes CASSQDVRGPYEQYF.